This T cell receptor (beta chain) was obtained from a study of PD-L1 blockade in urothelial cancer. Study as a whole: T cells were recovered from blood samples at a median of roughly 150,000.

Spiking of synthetic TCR analog templates was performed in each PCR. The data were produced by immunoSEQ multiplex PCR, yet TCRdb's version contains in-frame clones alone and is incomplete. The sample shows roughly 63,000 clones, approximately 80% of them seen only once. Time point noted: pretreatment peripheral blood. The cohort comprised individuals with locally advanced or metastatic urothelial carcinoma. The sequence came from a man aged 65 to 85 with urothelial cancer. This sample comprised PBMCs, obtained around atezolizumab (anti-PD-L1) treatment.

CDR3 in amino acids: CASSLARVGSYNEQFF. In nucleotides, the CDR3 is TGCGCCAGCAGCTTGGCGAGGGTTGGCTCCTACAATGAGCAGTTCTTC. The chain joins TRBV5-1 to TRBJ2-1; D perhaps matches TRBD2 (5 bases). Germline V lookup: CDR1 SGHRS, CDR2 YFSETQ. The CDR3 is 16 residues long. V was shortened by 0 bases and J by 0 bases, with 10 bases between the two germline ends.